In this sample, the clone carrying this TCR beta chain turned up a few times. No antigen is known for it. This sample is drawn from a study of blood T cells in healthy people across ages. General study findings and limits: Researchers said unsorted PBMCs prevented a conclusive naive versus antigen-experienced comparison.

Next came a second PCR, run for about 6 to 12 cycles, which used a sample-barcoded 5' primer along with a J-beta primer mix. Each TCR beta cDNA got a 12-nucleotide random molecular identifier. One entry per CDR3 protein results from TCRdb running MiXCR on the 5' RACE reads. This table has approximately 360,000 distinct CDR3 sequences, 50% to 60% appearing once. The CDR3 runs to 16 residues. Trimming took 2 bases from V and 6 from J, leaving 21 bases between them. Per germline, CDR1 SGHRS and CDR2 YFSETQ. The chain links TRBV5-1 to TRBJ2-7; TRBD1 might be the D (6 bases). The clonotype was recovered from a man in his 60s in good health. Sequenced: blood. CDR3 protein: CASSLLITGPSGEQYF. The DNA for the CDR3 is TGCGCCAGCAGCTTACTGATCACAGGGCCCTCCGGCGAGCAGTACTTC. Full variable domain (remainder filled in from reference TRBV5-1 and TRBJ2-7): KAGVTQTPRYLIKTRGQQVTLSCSPISGHRSVSWYQQTPGQGLQFLFEYFSETQRNKGNFPGRFSGRQFSNSRSEMNVSTLELGDSALYLCASSLLITGPSGEQYFGPGTRLTVT.